The following is a T cell receptor beta chain sequence with its context. The entry originates in a study of blood T cell repertoires in COVID-19. Whole-study context: Spain, Italy and the United States supplied samples that represented acute and convalescent COVID-19. T cells, B-cell-depleted T cells, or PBMCs supplied cDNA or gDNA.

Original processing notes: Amplification with reference gene primers provided the estimates of nucleated cell counts. Sequenced by immunoSEQ multiplex PCR; TCRdb stores in-frame clones only, minus some. That table supplies the V and J calls and clone size; D and trimming were determined from the DNA. The sample records about 110,000 clones, about 90% being singletons. The J segment lost 4 bases and the V segment lost 4 bases, leaving 6 bases of the junction unmatched. The CDR3 totals 14 residues. Germline-derived CDR1 and CDR2 are SEHNR and FQNEAQ (reference sequence). The rearrangement joins TRBV7-9 to TRBJ2-5; 7 bases match TRBD1. Material: peripheral blood. The sequence was collected from a human donor in a cohort sampled during active COVID-19. The CDR3 loop reads CASSSTRGSETQYF. The CDR3 DNA is TGTGCCAGCAGCTCAACCAGGGGGTCAGAGACCCAGTACTTC.